This T cell receptor (beta chain) originates from a study of post-analysis software for immune sequencing data. Study-level points and caveats: A few TRBV segments appeared more often in patients than in controls, and TRBV5-6, TRBV5-1 and TRBV20-1 were among these.

Germline lookup yields CDR1 MNHEY and CDR2 SMNVEV (reference sequence). This CDR3 is 15 amino acids long. Libraries were made from TCR beta cDNA, and they carried unique molecular identifiers. T cells, about 0.95 to 11 million of them, yielded roughly 0.5 million cDNA molecules. Each CDR3 protein is one row after TCRdb ran MiXCR on the PCR reads. This sample yields approximately 730,000 distinct CDR3 sequences, of which more than 45% are seen a single time; 4.9% belongs to the top ten. This clonotype came up a few times. The antigen is undetermined. This TCR was sampled from a girl aged 10 to 17 with multiple sclerosis. Sequencing was performed on blood. The rearrangement links TRBV27 to TRBJ2-4; 7 bases match TRBD2. The DNA end lines up better with TRBJ2-7; the J call may be wrong. The CDR3 here is CASSLSAGAGGEQYF. The CDR3 coding sequence is TGTGCCAGCAGTTTAAGCGCGGGAGCGGGTGGCGAGCAGTACTTC.